This T cell receptor beta chain came from a study of CD8 T cells in ankylosing spondylitis. Study outcomes and limitations: A TCR beta motif of eight highly homologous variants appeared characteristic of ankylosing spondylitis blood. Reactive arthritis synovial fluid and blood were previously reported to contain some motif variants.

As concerns this clonotype: As yet, its antigen is unknown.

Library preparation for TCR beta used quantitative 5'-RACE with molecular barcodes. MiXCR, applied by TCRdb to the 5' RACE reads, yields one record per CDR3 protein. Of 250,000 to 350,000 distinct CDR3 sequences in the sample, under 25% were seen once. The CDR3 has 14 residues. V lost 3 bases and J lost 7, with 13 bases in between. Sequencing was done on a sample of blood, either unsorted or a sorted T cell fraction (not recorded which). This chain joins TRBV12-3 or TRBV12-4 and TRBJ2-1; D possibly corresponds to TRBD1 (5 bases). The receptor's source is a female donor with ankylosing spondylitis or in good health (not recorded which). CDR3 DNA sequence: TGTGCCAGCAGTTTTTTTGGGGCAGGGAATGAGCAGTTCTTC. This encodes CASSFFGAGNEQFF.